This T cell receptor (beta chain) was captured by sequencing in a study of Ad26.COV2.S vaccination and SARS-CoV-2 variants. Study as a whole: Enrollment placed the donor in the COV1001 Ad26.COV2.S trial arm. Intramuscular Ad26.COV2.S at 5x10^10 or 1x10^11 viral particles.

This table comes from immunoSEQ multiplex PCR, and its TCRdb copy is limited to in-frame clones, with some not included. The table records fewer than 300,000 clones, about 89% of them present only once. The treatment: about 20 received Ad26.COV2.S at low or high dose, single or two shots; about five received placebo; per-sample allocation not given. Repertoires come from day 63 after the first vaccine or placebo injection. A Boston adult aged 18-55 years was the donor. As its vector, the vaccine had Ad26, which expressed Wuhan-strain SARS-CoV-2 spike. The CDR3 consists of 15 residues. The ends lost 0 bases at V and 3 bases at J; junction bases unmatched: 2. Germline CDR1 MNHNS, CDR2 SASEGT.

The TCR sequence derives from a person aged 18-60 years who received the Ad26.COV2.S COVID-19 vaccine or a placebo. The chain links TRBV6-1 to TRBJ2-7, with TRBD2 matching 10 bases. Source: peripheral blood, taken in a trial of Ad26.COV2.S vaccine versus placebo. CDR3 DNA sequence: TGTGCCAGCAGTGAAGCTTCTAGCGGGGGCTACGAGCAGTACTTC. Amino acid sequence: CASSEASSGGYEQYF.